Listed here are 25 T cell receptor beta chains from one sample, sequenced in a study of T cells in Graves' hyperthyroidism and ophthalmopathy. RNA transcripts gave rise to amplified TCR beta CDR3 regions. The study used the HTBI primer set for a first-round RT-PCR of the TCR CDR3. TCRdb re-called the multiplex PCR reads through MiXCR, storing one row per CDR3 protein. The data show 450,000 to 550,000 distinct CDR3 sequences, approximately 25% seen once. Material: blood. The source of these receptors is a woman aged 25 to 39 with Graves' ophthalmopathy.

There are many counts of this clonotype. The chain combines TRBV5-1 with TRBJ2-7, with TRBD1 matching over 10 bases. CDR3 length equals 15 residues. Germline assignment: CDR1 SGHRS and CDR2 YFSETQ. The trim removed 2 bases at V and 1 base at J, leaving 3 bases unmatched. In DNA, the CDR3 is TGCGCCAGCAGCTTTACGGGACAGGGGTCCTACGAGCAGTACTTC. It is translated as CASSFTGQGSYEQYF.

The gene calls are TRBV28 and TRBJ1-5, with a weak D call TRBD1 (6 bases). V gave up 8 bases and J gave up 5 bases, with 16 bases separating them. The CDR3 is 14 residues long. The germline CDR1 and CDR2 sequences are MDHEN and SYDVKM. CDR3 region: CASRLLGGYQPQHF. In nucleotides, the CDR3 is TGTGCCAGCCGCCTTTTAGGGGGATATCAGCCCCAGCATTTT.

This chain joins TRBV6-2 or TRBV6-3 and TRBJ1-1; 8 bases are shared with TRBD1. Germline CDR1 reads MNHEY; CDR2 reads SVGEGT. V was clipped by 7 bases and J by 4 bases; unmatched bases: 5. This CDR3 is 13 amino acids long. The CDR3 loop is CASTGQGRTEAFF. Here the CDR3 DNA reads TGTGCCAGCACCGGACAGGGACGCACTGAAGCTTTCTTT.

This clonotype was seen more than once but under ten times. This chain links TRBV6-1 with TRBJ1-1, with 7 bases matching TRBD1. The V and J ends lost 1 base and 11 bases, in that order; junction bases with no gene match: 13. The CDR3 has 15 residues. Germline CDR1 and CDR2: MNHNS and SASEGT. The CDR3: CASSEGEEGAEGAFF. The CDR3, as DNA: TGTGCCAGCAGTGAAGGGGAGGAGGGGGCTGAAGGGGCTTTCTTT.

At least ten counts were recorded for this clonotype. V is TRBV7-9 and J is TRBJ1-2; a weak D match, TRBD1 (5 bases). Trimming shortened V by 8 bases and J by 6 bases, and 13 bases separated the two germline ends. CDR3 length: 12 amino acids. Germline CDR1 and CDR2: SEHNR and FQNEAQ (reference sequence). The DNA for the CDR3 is TGTGCCAGCGGCAGGGAGGCACATGGCTACACCTTC. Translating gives CASGREAHGYTF.

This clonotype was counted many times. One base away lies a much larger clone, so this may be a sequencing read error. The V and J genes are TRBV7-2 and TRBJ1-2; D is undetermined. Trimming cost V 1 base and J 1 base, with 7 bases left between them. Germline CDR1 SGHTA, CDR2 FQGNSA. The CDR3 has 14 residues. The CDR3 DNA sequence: TGTGCCAGCAGCTTAGGGACCAATAACTATGGCTACACCTTC. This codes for CASSLGTNNYGYTF. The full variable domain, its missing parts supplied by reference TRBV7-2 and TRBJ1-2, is GAGVSQSPSNKVTEKGKDVELRCDPISGHTALYWYRQSLGQGLEFLIYFQGNSAPDKSGLPSDRFSAERTGGSVSTLTIQRTQQEDSAVYLCASSLGTNNYGYTFGSGTRLTVV.

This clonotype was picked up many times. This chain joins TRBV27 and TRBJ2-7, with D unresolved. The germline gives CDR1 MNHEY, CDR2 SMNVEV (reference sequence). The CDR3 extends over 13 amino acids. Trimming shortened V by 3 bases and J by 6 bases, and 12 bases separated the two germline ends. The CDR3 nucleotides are TGTGCCAGCAGTTTTACACACCGCTCCGAGCAGTACTTC. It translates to CASSFTHRSEQYF.

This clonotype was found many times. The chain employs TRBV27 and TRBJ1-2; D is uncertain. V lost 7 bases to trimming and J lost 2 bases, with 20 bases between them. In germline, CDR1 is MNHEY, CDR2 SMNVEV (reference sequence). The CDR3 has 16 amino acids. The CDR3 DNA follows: TGTGCCAGCAAAGGAACTGGGATAAGAATAAACTATGGCTACACCTTC. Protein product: CASKGTGIRINYGYTF.

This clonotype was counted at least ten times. The chain's CDR3 is CASSVAGKVDEQYF. DNA of the CDR3: TGTGCCAGCAGTGTGGCGGGGAAGGTAGACGAGCAGTACTTC. The genes are TRBV7-2 and TRBJ2-7; D may be TRBD2 (6 bases). Trimming shortened V by 6 bases and J by 5 bases, and 17 bases separated the two germline ends. The CDR3 spans 14 residues. Germline V gene lookup returns CDR1 SGHTA and CDR2 FQGNSA.

CDR3 DNA sequence: TGTGCCATCACTAGGGGTTCGGACTATGGCTACACCTTC. Translated, it gives CAITRGSDYGYTF. The gene calls are TRBV10-3 and TRBJ1-2; D might be TRBD1 (5 bases). The CDR3 loop spans 13 amino acids. Per the germline V gene, CDR1 is ENHRY and CDR2 is SYGVKD. V was trimmed by 7 bases and J by 3 bases, leaving 12 bases between them.

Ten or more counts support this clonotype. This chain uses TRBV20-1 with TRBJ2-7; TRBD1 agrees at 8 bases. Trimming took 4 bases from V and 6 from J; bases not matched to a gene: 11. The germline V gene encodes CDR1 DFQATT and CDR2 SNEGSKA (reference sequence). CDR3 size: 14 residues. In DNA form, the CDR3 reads TGCAGTGCTACCACGGACAGGGACGTTCTCGAGCAGTACTTC. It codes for CSATTDRDVLEQYF.

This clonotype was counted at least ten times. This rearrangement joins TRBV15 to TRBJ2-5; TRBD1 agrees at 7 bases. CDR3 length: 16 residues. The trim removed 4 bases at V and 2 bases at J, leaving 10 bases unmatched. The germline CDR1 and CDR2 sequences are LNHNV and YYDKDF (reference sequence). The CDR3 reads CATSTSGQDGQETQYF. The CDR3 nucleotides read TGTGCCACCAGCACATCAGGACAGGACGGTCAAGAGACCCAGTACTTC.

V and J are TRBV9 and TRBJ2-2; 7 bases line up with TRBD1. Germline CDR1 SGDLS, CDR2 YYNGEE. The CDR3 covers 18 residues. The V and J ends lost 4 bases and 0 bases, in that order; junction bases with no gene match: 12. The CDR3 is CASSPARWGTANTGELFF. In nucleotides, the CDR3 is TGTGCCAGCAGCCCCGCCCGGTGGGGGACAGCGAACACCGGGGAGCTGTTTTTT.

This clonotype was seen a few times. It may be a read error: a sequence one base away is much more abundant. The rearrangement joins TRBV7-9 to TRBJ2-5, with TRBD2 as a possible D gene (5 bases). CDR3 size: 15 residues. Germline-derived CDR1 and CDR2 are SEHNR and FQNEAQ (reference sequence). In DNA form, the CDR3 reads TGTGCCAGCAGCTTAGGAGACCCCACTGGGGAGACCAAGTACTTC. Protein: CASSLGDPTGETKYF.

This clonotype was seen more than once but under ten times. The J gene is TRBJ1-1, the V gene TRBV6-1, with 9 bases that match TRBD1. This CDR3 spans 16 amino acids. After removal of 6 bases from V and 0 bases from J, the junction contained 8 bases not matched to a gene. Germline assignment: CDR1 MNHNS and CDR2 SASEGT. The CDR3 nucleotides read TGTGCCAGCAGCCGACAGGGGGTCCCTTTGAACACTGAAGCTTTCTTT. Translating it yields CASSRQGVPLNTEAFF.

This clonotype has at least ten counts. CDR3 sequence reads: CSARDPQGNTEAFF. The CDR3 DNA follows: TGCAGTGCTAGAGATCCCCAGGGGAACACTGAAGCTTTCTTT. The rearrangement joins TRBV20-1 to TRBJ1-1, with D perhaps matching TRBD1 (5 bases). This CDR3 comprises 14 residues. Between the trimmed V and J ends, which lost 0 bases and 1 base, there was a span of 9 bases. Germline CDR1 DFQATT, CDR2 SNEGSKA (reference sequence).

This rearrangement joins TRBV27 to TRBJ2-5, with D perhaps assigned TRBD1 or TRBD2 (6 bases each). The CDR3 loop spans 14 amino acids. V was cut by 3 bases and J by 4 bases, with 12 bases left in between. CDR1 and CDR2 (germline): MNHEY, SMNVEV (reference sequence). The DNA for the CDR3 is TGTGCCAGCAGTTTTTTGGGGGGCGCAGAGACCCAGTACTTC. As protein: CASSFLGGAETQYF.

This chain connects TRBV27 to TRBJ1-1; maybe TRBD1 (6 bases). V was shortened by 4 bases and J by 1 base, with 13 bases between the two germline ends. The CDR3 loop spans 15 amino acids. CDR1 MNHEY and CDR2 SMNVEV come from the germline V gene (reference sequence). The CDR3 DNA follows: TGTGCCAGCAGTTCCGTCAGAGGGGGGAACACTGAAGCTTTCTTT. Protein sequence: CASSSVRGGNTEAFF.

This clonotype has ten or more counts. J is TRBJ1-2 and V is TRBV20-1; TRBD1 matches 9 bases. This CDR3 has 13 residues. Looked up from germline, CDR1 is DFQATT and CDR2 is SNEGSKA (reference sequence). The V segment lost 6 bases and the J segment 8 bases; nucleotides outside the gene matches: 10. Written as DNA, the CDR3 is TGCAGTGCGCCCCCGGGACAGGGAAGCGGCTACACCTTC. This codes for CSAPPGQGSGYTF.

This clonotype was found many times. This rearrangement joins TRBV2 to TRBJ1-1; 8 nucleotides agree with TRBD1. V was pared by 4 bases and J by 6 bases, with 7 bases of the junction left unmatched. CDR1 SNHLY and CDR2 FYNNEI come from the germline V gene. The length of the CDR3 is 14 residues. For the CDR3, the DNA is TGTGCCAGCAGTGGACAGGGGAGAGTCGCTGAAGCTTTCTTT. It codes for CASSGQGRVAEAFF.

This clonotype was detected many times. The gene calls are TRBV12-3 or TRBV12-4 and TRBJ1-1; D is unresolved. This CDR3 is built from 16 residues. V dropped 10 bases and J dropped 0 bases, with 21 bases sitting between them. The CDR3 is CATKSVGMTMNTEAFF. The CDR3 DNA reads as TGTGCCACCAAGTCGGTGGGCATGACAATGAACACTGAAGCTTTCTTT.

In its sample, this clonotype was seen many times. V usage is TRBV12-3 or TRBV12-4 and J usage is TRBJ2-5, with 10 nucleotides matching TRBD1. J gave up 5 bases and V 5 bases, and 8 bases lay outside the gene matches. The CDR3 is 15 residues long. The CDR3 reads CASSARGQGLETQYF. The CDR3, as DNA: TGTGCCAGCAGTGCACGGGGACAGGGGCTTGAGACCCAGTACTTC.

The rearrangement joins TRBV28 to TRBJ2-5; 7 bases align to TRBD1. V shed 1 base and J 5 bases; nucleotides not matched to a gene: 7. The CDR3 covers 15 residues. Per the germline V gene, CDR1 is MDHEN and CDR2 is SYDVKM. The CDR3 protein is CASSLLQGTPETQYF. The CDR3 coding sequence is TGTGCCAGCAGTTTATTACAGGGGACCCCGGAGACCCAGTACTTC.

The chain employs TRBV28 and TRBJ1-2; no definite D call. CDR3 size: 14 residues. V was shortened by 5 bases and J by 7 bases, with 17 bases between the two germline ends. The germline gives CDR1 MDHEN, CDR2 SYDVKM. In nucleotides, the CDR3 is TGTGCCAGCAGTCAACCCGGGTCCGCTGTTGGCTACACCTTC. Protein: CASSQPGSAVGYTF.

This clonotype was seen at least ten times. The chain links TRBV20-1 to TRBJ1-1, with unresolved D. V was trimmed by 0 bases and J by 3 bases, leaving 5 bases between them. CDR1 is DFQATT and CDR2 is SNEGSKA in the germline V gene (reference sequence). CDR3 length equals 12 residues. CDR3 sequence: CSARDGHTEAFF. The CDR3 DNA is TGCAGTGCTAGAGATGGGCACACTGAAGCTTTCTTT.